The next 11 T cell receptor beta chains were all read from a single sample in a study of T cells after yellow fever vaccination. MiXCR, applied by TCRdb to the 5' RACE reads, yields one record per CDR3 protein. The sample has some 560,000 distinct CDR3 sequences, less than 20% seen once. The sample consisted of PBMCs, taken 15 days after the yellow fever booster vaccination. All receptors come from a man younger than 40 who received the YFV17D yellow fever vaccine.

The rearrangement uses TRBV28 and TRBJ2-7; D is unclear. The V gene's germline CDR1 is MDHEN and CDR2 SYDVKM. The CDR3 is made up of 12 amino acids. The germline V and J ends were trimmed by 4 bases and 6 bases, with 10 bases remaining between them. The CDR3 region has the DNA TGTGCCAGCAGTTCCCTCAGGTCCGAGCAGTACTTC. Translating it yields CASSSLRSEQYF. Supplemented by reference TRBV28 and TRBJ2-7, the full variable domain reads DVKVTQSSRYLVKRTGEKVFLECVQDMDHENMFWYRQDPGLGLRLIYFSYDVKMKEKGDIPEGYSVSREKKERFSLILESASTNQTSMYLCASSSLRSEQYFGPGTRLTVT.

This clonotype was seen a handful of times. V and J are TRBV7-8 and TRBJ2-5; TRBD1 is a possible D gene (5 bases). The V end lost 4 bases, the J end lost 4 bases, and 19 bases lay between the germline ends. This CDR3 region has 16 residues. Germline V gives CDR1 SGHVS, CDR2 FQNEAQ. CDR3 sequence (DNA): TGTGCCAGCAGCTCCTTGAGTCAGGGAAACGGAGAGACCCAGTACTTC. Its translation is CASSSLSQGNGETQYF.

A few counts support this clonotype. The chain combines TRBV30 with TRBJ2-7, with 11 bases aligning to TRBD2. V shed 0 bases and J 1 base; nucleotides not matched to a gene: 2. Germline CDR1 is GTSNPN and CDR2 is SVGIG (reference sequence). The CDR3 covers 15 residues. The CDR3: CAWSVGTSGSYEQYF. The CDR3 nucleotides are TGTGCCTGGAGTGTAGGGACTAGCGGATCCTACGAGCAGTACTTC.

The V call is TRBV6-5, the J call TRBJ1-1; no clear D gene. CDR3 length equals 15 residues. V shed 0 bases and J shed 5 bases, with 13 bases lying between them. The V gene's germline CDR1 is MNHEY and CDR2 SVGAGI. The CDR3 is CASSYSWGSMTEAFF. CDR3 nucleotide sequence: TGTGCCAGCAGTTACTCCTGGGGTAGTATGACTGAAGCTTTCTTT.

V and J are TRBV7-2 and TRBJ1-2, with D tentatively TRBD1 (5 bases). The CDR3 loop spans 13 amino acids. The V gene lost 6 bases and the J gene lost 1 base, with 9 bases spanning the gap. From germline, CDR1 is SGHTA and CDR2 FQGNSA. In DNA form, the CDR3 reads TGTGCCAGCAGAAGGGGTCTTAACTATGGCTACACCTTC. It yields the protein CASRRGLNYGYTF.

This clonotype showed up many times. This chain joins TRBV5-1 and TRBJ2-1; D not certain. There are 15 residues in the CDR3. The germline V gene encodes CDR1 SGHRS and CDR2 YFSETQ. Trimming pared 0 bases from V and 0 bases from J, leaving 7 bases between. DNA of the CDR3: TGCGCCAGCAGCTTGGAGAGGAGCTCCTACAATGAGCAGTTCTTC. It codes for CASSLERSSYNEQFF.

CDR3 sequence: CASRVEGEPYEQYF. The CDR3 region has the DNA TGTGCCAGCAGAGTGGAGGGCGAGCCCTACGAGCAGTACTTC. J is TRBJ2-7 and V is TRBV6-1, with D maybe TRBD2 (6 bases). V was shortened by 6 bases and J by 2 bases, with 14 bases between the two germline ends. Looked up from germline, CDR1 is MNHNS and CDR2 is SASEGT. CDR3 length: 14 residues.

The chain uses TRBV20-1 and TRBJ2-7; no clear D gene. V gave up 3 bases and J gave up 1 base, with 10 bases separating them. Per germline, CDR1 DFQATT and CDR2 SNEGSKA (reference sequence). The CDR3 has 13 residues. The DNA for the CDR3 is TGCAGTGCTAGCTCCGCACCTTCCTACGAGCAGTACTTC. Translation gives CSASSAPSYEQYF.

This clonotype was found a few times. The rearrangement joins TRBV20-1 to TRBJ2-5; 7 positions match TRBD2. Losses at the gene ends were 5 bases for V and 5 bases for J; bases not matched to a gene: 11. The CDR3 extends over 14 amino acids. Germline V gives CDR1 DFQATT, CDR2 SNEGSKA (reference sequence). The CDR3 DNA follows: TGCAGTGCTTACTTAGCGGGCCGCCCTGAGACCCAGTACTTC. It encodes CSAYLAGRPETQYF.

DNA for the CDR3: TGTGCCAGCAGCCAAGCGGGAGGGCTTGGTGGTGAGCAGTTCTTC. It codes for CASSQAGGLGGEQFF. The rearrangement uses TRBV3-1 and TRBJ2-1; TRBD2 agrees at 8 bases. After removal of 1 base from V and 9 bases from J, the junction contained 8 bases not matched to a gene. Germline-derived CDR1 and CDR2 are LGHDT and YNNKEL (reference sequence). The CDR3 covers 15 residues.

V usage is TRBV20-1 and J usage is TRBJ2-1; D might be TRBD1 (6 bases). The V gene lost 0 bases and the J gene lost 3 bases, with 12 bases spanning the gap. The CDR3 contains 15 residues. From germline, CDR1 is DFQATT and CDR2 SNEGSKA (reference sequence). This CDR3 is CSARDRQGFYNEQFF. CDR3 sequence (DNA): TGCAGTGCTAGAGATAGGCAGGGGTTCTACAATGAGCAGTTCTTC.